Below are 29 T cell receptor beta chains sequenced from a single sample in a study of T cell changes during pregnancy in multiple sclerosis. The assay was immunoSEQ multiplex PCR, and TCRdb's table has in-frame clones only and misses some. The sample has about 39,000 clones, over 75% seen once. This sample comprised CD4+ T cells from peripheral blood mononuclear cells, obtained in the first trimester of pregnancy. The receptors derive from a female donor in good health, enrolled as a control in a pregnancy study.

The V gene is TRBV14, the J gene TRBJ1-6, with D tentatively TRBD1 (5 bases). Trimming pared 1 base from V and 7 bases from J, leaving 11 bases between. This CDR3 contains 15 residues. Germline CDR1 reads SGHDN; CDR2 reads FVKESK. CDR3: CASSQAAGPNSPLHF. In DNA form, the CDR3 reads TGTGCCAGCAGCCAAGCTGCAGGGCCGAATTCACCCCTCCACTTT.

The J gene is TRBJ2-7, the V gene TRBV5-4; D perhaps matches TRBD1 (6 bases). The V end lost 4 bases, the J end lost 0 bases, and 14 bases lay between the germline ends. The CDR3 has 15 residues. CDR1 is SGHNT and CDR2 is YYREEE in the germline V gene (reference sequence). CDR3 loop: CASSPRDRSSYEQYF. The CDR3, as DNA: TGTGCCAGCAGCCCCCGAGACAGGAGCTCCTACGAGCAGTACTTC.

The rearrangement links TRBV2 to TRBJ2-1; 13 nucleotides line up with TRBD2. The V gene's germline CDR1 is SNHLY and CDR2 FYNNEI. V gave up 7 bases and J gave up 6 bases; unmatched junction bases: 9. This CDR3 is built from 16 residues. The chain's CDR3 is CASNRLAGGVGNEQFF. The CDR3 DNA reads as TGTGCCAGCAATAGACTAGCGGGGGGCGTCGGCAATGAGCAGTTCTTC.

The gene calls are TRBV19 and TRBJ1-5; D is perhaps TRBD1 (5 bases). V was cut by 3 bases and J by 4 bases, with 7 bases left in between. The germline gives CDR1 LNHDA, CDR2 SQIVND (reference sequence). The CDR3 has 13 residues. CDR3 in amino acids: CASSMGGNQPQHF. CDR3 DNA sequence: TGTGCCAGTAGTATGGGGGGGAATCAGCCCCAGCATTTT.

The CDR3 spells CASRLRGQGDTQYF. CDR3 sequence (DNA): TGTGCCAGCCGGTTGCGGGGCCAGGGAGATACGCAGTATTTT. The genes are TRBV2 and TRBJ2-3; TRBD2 might be the D (6 bases). Looked up from germline, CDR1 is SNHLY and CDR2 is FYNNEI. The CDR3 spans 14 residues. V gave up 8 bases and J gave up 5 bases, with 17 bases separating them.

This sequence joins TRBV5-4 and TRBJ1-1, with a weak D call TRBD1 (5 bases). In germline, CDR1 is SGHNT, CDR2 YYREEE (reference sequence). The CDR3 has 15 amino acids. With 1 base removed from V and 1 base from J, the gap between germline ends came to 11 bases. The CDR3 nucleotides read TGTGCCAGCAGCTTGATTAACGGGGGGAACACTGAAGCTTTCTTT. This translates into CASSLINGGNTEAFF. The complete variable domain, with remaining parts taken from reference TRBV5-4 and TRBJ1-1, reads ETGVTQSPTHLIKTRGQQVTLRCSSQSGHNTVSWYQQALGQGPQFIFQYYREEENGRGNFPPRFSGLQFPNYSSELNVNALELDDSALYLCASSLINGGNTEAFFGQGTRLTVV.

This clone has more than one count but fewer than ten. The gene calls are TRBV27 and TRBJ1-6; 7 bases match TRBD1. In germline, CDR1 is MNHEY, CDR2 SMNVEV (reference sequence). The junction had 4 bases not matched to a gene; V was cut back by 3 bases and J by 8 bases. The CDR3 is 14 amino acids. CDR3 residues: CASSLTGTYSPLHF. DNA of the CDR3: TGTGCCAGCAGTTTGACAGGGACTTATTCACCCCTCCACTTT.

The rearrangement joins TRBV11-2 to TRBJ2-1, with 7 bases fitting TRBD2. The CDR3 sequence is 14 residues long. After removal of 5 bases from V and 9 bases from J, the junction contained 10 bases not matched to a gene. The germline CDR1 and CDR2 sequences are SGHAT and FQNNGV. The CDR3 protein is CASSPAGYDGEQFF. The CDR3, as DNA: TGTGCCAGCAGCCCAGCGGGATACGACGGTGAGCAGTTCTTC.

The chain carries TRBV7-9 and TRBJ2-4; weak D call: TRBD2 (5 bases). V lost 6 bases, J lost 1 base, and 19 bases lay in between. The CDR3 is made up of 17 amino acids. Germline CDR1 is SEHNR and CDR2 is FQNEAQ (reference sequence). Written as DNA, the CDR3 is TGTGCCAGCAGTCGGGCTGTGGGGAGCGAGGCCAAAAACATTCAGTACTTC. Residues: CASSRAVGSEAKNIQYF. Full variable domain (missing parts from reference TRBV7-9 and TRBJ2-4): DTGVSQNPRHKITKRGQNVTFRCDPISEHNRLYWYRQTLGQGPEFLTYFQNEAQLEKSRLLSDRFSAERPKGSFSTLEIQRTEQGDSAMYLCASSRAVGSEAKNIQYFGAGTRLSVL.

The chain links TRBV7-3 to TRBJ2-1, with TRBD2 identical over 14 bases. This CDR3 comprises 18 residues. Germline trimming cut 10 bases from V and 7 bases from J; bases unmatched to any gene: 18. Germline CDR1 reads SGHTA; CDR2 reads FQGTGA. This CDR3 reads CATGGDGTSGGPRNEQFF. The CDR3 DNA reads as TGTGCCACAGGTGGGGACGGGACTAGCGGGGGCCCCCGGAATGAGCAGTTCTTC.

The chain links TRBV10-3 to TRBJ2-7; the D gene is possibly TRBD1 (5 bases). The CDR3 is made up of 17 amino acids. Trimming cost V 0 bases and J 2 bases, with 17 bases left between them. Germline CDR1 reads ENHRY; CDR2 reads SYGVKD. The CDR3: CAISESLVGQRAYEQYF. CDR3 in DNA: TGTGCCATCAGTGAGTCATTAGTGGGGCAGAGAGCCTACGAGCAGTACTTC.

The chain couples TRBV14 to TRBJ2-1, with unresolved D. V was clipped by 1 base and J by 7 bases, with 11 bases between them. The CDR3 spans 14 residues. Germline values: CDR1 SGHDN, CDR2 FVKESK. The CDR3 nucleotides read TGTGCCAGCAGCCAAGGGGCGAGCCTAAATGAGCAGTTCTTC. This codes for CASSQGASLNEQFF.

Note on this clone: Mismatch with germline at one junction end may stem from a read error. The chain couples TRBV2 to TRBJ2-5; 9 positions match TRBD1. Germline CDR1 is SNHLY and CDR2 is FYNNEI. The CDR3 totals 11 residues. The CDR3 sequence: CASKEGTGQDF. Written as DNA, the CDR3 is TGTGCCAGCAAAGAGGGGACAGGGCAAGACTTC. Full variable domain (outside the CDR3, taken from reference TRBV2 and TRBJ2-5): EPEVTQTPSHQVTQMGQEVILRCVPISNHLYFYWYRQILGQKVEFLVSFYNNEISEKSEIFDDQFSVERPDGSNFTLKIRSTKLEDSAMYFCASKEGTGQDFGPGTRLLVL.

The rearrangement uses TRBV11-1 and TRBJ1-3, with a tentative D call TRBD1 (5 bases). CDR1 and CDR2 (germline): SGHAT, FQDESV (reference sequence). This CDR3 has 17 amino acids. V was pared by 2 bases and J by 0 bases, with 14 bases between. Here the CDR3 reads CASSLRFFGGSGNTIYF. The DNA of the CDR3 is TGTGCCAGCAGCTTAAGGTTCTTCGGGGGCTCTGGAAACACCATATATTTT.

The chain links TRBV11-2 to TRBJ1-2; 7 bases agree with TRBD1. Germline CDR1 and CDR2: SGHAT and FQNNGV. The CDR3 has 15 residues. The V segment lost 1 base and the J segment 5 bases; nucleotides outside the gene matches: 7. Written as DNA, the CDR3 is TGTGCCAGCAGCTTAGCCGCAGGGGGAGAATATGGCTACACCTTC. Its protein is CASSLAAGGEYGYTF.

The CDR3 region is CASSPSSTGELFF. The CDR3 coding sequence is TGTGCCAGCAGCCCCAGTTCCACCGGGGAGCTGTTTTTT. This sequence joins TRBV7-3 and TRBJ2-2; D call uncertain. Looked up from germline, CDR1 is SGHTA and CDR2 is FQGTGA. The V and J ends lost 5 bases and 4 bases respectively, with 8 bases between them. The CDR3 sequence is 13 residues long.

The chain couples TRBV6-4 to TRBJ2-3, with D perhaps matching TRBD2 (5 bases). This CDR3 has 18 amino acids. Germline V gene lookup returns CDR1 MRHNA and CDR2 SNTAGT. V was trimmed by 0 bases and J by 2 bases, leaving 18 bases between them. The CDR3 DNA sequence: TGTGCCAGCAGTGACTCGGCTAGCAGCAGGCCTAACACAGATACGCAGTATTTT. It codes for CASSDSASSRPNTDTQYF.

V is TRBV13 and J is TRBJ1-1; possible D gene TRBD1, 5 bases. Trimming cost V 4 bases and J 10 bases, with 19 bases left between them. The CDR3 has 14 residues. Looked up from germline, CDR1 is PRHDT and CDR2 is FYEKMQ (reference sequence). The CDR3 coding sequence is TGTGCCAGCAGCTCGGTAACACCAGGGCGAGGAGCTTTCTTT. This encodes CASSSVTPGRGAFF.

This chain links TRBV28 with TRBJ1-2; no definite D call. The CDR3 totals 12 residues. V dropped 7 bases and J dropped 4 bases, with 10 bases sitting between them. Germline-derived CDR1 and CDR2 are MDHEN and SYDVKM. CDR3 sequence: CASTRHSYGYTF. CDR3 sequence (DNA): TGTGCCAGCACTCGACATTCCTATGGCTACACCTTC.

The rearrangement uses TRBV4-3 and TRBJ1-2, with 10 positions matching TRBD1. Trimming cost V 1 base and J 4 bases; bases outside gene matches: 6. The CDR3 spans 16 residues. CDR1 and CDR2 from the germline V gene are LGHNA and YSLEER. The CDR3 reads CASSQGAGQGGYGYTF. Here the CDR3 DNA reads TGCGCCAGCAGCCAAGGAGCAGGACAGGGGGGCTATGGCTACACCTTC.

The rearrangement links TRBV15 to TRBJ1-1; D possibly corresponds to TRBD1 (5 bases). CDR1 is LNHNV and CDR2 is YYDKDF in the germline V gene (reference sequence). Trimming pared 2 bases from V and 1 base from J, leaving 11 bases between. The CDR3 sequence is 15 residues long. CDR3 in amino acids: CATSRSQVKNTEAFF. The CDR3 DNA follows: TGTGCCACCAGCAGATCACAGGTCAAGAACACTGAAGCTTTCTTT.

The rearrangement joins TRBV5-1 to TRBJ1-5; possible D gene TRBD1, 5 bases. The length of the CDR3 is 15 residues. Germline loops: CDR1 SGHRS, CDR2 YFSETQ. Trimming took 1 base from V and 6 from J, leaving 14 bases between them. The chain's CDR3 is CASSLLPGQGQPQHF. DNA of the CDR3: TGCGCCAGCAGCTTGTTGCCAGGGCAGGGTCAGCCCCAGCATTTT.

This chain uses TRBV7-2 with TRBJ2-1; 9 bases fit TRBD2. The CDR3 is 16 residues long. Germline V lookup: CDR1 SGHTA, CDR2 FQGNSA. Trimming took 4 bases from V and 3 from J; bases not matched to a gene: 7. The CDR3 nucleotides are TGTGCCAGCAGCTACCGGGCGGGGGGGCTCTACAATGAGCAGTTCTTC. The encoded protein is CASSYRAGGLYNEQFF. The full variable domain, in which reference TRBV7-2 and TRBJ2-1 provide the parts outside the CDR3, is GAGVSQSPSNKVTEKGKDVELRCDPISGHTALYWYRQSLGQGLEFLIYFQGNSAPDKSGLPSDRFSAERTGGSVSTLTIQRTQQEDSAVYLCASSYRAGGLYNEQFFGPGTRLTVL.

The CDR3 DNA is TGTGCCAGTACCCGGGGTCCCTTCGCCGGGGAGCTGTTTTTT. It specifies CASTRGPFAGELFF. The genes are TRBV19 and TRBJ2-2; D perhaps matches TRBD2 (5 bases). The CDR3 is 14 amino acids. The germline CDR1 and CDR2 sequences are LNHDA and SQIVND (reference sequence). The germline V and J ends were trimmed by 7 bases and 6 bases, with 15 bases remaining between them.

The chain has TRBV30 and TRBJ2-1; TRBD1 might be the D (6 bases). Trimming shortened V by 4 bases and J by 8 bases, and 15 bases separated the two germline ends. CDR3 length equals 13 residues. In germline, CDR1 is GTSNPN, CDR2 SVGIG (reference sequence). The CDR3 loop is CAWIRAGVHEQFF. Here the CDR3 DNA reads TGTGCCTGGATAAGGGCAGGGGTTCATGAGCAGTTCTTC.

This chain connects TRBV4-2 to TRBJ2-1, with 8 positions matching TRBD2. Trimming removed 4 bases from V and 7 bases from J; junction bases left unmatched: 12. The CDR3 has 16 amino acids. Germline CDR1 reads LGHNA; CDR2 reads YNFKEQ. CDR3 DNA: TGTGCCAGCAGCCCCAGAGGGGCGGGGGGCCCGAATGAGCAGTTCTTC. It yields the protein CASSPRGAGGPNEQFF.

DNA for the CDR3: TGTGCCAGTGGACAGGGGAGGGGTAGCAATCAGCCCCAGCATTTT. It yields the protein CASGQGRGSNQPQHF. The chain carries TRBV19 and TRBJ1-5; TRBD1 matches 9 bases. Germline CDR1 is LNHDA and CDR2 is SQIVND (reference sequence). V was clipped by 8 bases and J by 0 bases; unmatched bases: 5. The CDR3 is made up of 15 amino acids.

The V gene is TRBV7-3, the J gene TRBJ2-5; TRBD2 agrees at 14 bases. CDR3 length: 15 residues. Germline V lookup: CDR1 SGHTA, CDR2 FQGTGA. V lost 5 bases to trimming and J lost 5 bases; unmatched junction nucleotides: 4. CDR3 residues: CASSPGLAGGETQYF. DNA for the CDR3: TGTGCCAGCAGCCCAGGACTAGCGGGGGGTGAGACCCAGTACTTC. The complete variable domain, with remaining parts taken from reference TRBV7-3 and TRBJ2-5, reads GAGVSQTPSNKVTEKGKYVELRCDPISGHTALYWYRQSLGQGPEFLIYFQGTGAADDSGLPNDRFFAVRPEGSVSTLKIQRTERGDSAVYLCASSPGLAGGETQYFGPGTRLLVL.

The CDR3 DNA reads TGTGCCAGCAGCCAAGGGAGCGGGGGAGAGACCCAGTACTTC. Translated, it gives CASSQGSGGETQYF. The V and J genes are TRBV4-2 and TRBJ2-5; 8 nucleotides line up with TRBD2. The CDR3 extends over 14 amino acids. Looked up from germline, CDR1 is LGHNA and CDR2 is YNFKEQ. V trimming: 1 base; J trimming: 4 bases; junction bases outside the gene matches: 2.